Sequencing of this T cell receptor (beta chain) was carried out in a study of T cells in Graves' hyperthyroidism and ophthalmopathy. Study-wide points: A model using 13 V-J features told ophthalmopathy apart from stable hyperthyroidism.

This clonotype was detected a few times. Antigen specificity is unknown. The CDR3 loop spans 15 amino acids. The germline V and J ends were trimmed by 5 bases and 5 bases, with 18 bases remaining between them. Germline loops: CDR1 SEHNR, CDR2 FQNEAQ (reference sequence). Amplification of TCR beta CDR3 regions used RNA as the template. Primed by the HTBI set, a first-round RT-PCR was run on the TCR CDR3. TCRdb re-analysed the multiplex PCR reads in MiXCR, keeping a single row per CDR3 protein. Of hundreds of thousands of distinct CDR3 sequences in the sample, about 45% are singletons; the top ten hold 7% to 7.5%.

This receptor was identified in an adult man with Graves' disease, either hyperthyroidism or ophthalmopathy (not recorded which). The rearrangement links TRBV7-9 to TRBJ1-1, with D unresolved. Material: peripheral blood or thyroid tissue (not recorded which). The CDR3 sequence: CASSQVQVLETEAFF. CDR3 in DNA: TGTGCCAGCAGCCAAGTTCAGGTGTTGGAAACTGAAGCTTTCTTT.